Listed below are T cell receptor beta chains from one sample, sequenced in a study of T cells after yellow fever vaccination. TCRdb redid the calling of the 5' RACE reads with MiXCR, one entry per CDR3 protein. The table lists 500,000 to 650,000 distinct CDR3 sequences, more than 9% of them singletons. Material: PBMCs, obtained on the day of the yellow fever booster vaccination. These receptors all come from a man aged 25-45 years who received the YFV17D yellow fever vaccine. Both conserved end residues are part of each CDR3. The D gene is left open where the match is weak. Some rows mark clone size as missing; the rest say once, few, many or name a class of expanded clone.

size,V,D,J,DNA,CDR3
-,TRBV5-4,-,TRBJ2-1,TGTGCCAGCAGCTTGGAGACTCGAACACCTTTTTCCTACAATGAGCAGTTCTTC,CASSLETRTPFSYNEQFF
few,TRBV27,-,TRBJ2-7,TGTGCCAGCAGCCCCGGGCACTCAATGCAGTACTTC,CASSPGHSMQYF
few,TRBV14,-,TRBJ2-1,TGTGCCAGCAGCCAAAAAAGAAGACCGGGCCCTCATATCTACAATGAGCAGTTCTTC,CASSQKRRPGPHIYNEQFF
few,TRBV5-1,-,TRBJ1-1,TGCGCCAGCAGCTTGGTCTCATCCTCGGGCAGGACTGAAGCTTTCTTT,CASSLVSSSGRTEAFF
many,TRBV28,TRBD1,TRBJ2-7,TGTGCCAGCAGTCTCTGGACAGGGGGCGCTTCAGGGGACGAGCAGTACTTC,CASSLWTGGASGDEQYF
few,TRBV14,TRBD2,TRBJ2-5,TGTGCCAGCAGCCAACCCCTACTAGCGGGAGGGGGAGAGACCCAGTACTTC,CASSQPLLAGGGETQYF
many,TRBV4-3,TRBD2,TRBJ2-1,TGCGCCAGCAGCCAAACTAGCGGGAGTGGCAATGAGCAGTTCTTC,CASSQTSGSGNEQFF
few,TRBV20-1,-,TRBJ2-4,TGCAGTGCTCAGGAAGCCGTAGCCAAAAACATTCAGTACTTC,CSAQEAVAKNIQYF
few,TRBV6-2/TRBV6-3,-,TRBJ2-3,TGTGCCAGCACCGAGAGAGCAGATACGCAGTATTTT,CASTERADTQYF
few,TRBV20-1,TRBD1,TRBJ1-1,TGCAGTGCTAGAACCGACAGGGTCACTGAAGCTTTCTTT,CSARTDRVTEAFF
-,TRBV24-1,-,TRBJ2-5,TGTGCCACCAGTGAGGAAGGTATCGAGACCCAGTACTTC,CATSEEGIETQYF
many,TRBV5-1,TRBD2,TRBJ2-2,TGCGCCAGCATCCCCACTAGCGGGCCGAACACCGGGGAGCTGTTTTTT,CASIPTSGPNTGELFF
-,TRBV6-1,-,TRBJ1-2,TGTGCCAGCAGTCGGACAGCGATCGGCGGCTATTATGGCTACACCTTC,CASSRTAIGGYYGYTF
-,TRBV7-2,TRBD2,TRBJ2-3,TGTGCCAGCAGCCCTCGACTAGCGGGAGGCCGCACAGATACGCAGTATTTT,CASSPRLAGGRTDTQYF
few,TRBV7-3,-,TRBJ2-6,TGTGCCAGCAGCTTTAGGGGATCCAACGTCCTGACTTTC,CASSFRGSNVLTF
-,TRBV5-4,-,TRBJ2-5,TGTGCCAGCAGGTGGGACACTTCTGTGGAGACCCAGTACTTC,CASRWDTSVETQYF
-,TRBV13,-,TRBJ2-7,TGTGCCAGCAGCTTAGAGTACCCGAGGTTCGAGCAGTACTTC,CASSLEYPRFEQYF
few,TRBV12-3/TRBV12-4,TRBD2,TRBJ2-7,TGTGCCAGCAGTTTCGGGGCTAGCGGGGCTTCCTACGAGCAGTACTTC,CASSFGASGASYEQYF
-,TRBV6-2/TRBV6-3,TRBD2,TRBJ2-7,TGTGCCAGCAGCCAGAGCGGGAGGACCACCTACGAGCAGTACTTC,CASSQSGRTTYEQYF
-,TRBV7-2,-,TRBJ2-7,TGTGCCAGCAGCTTCGGTGGAAAGGAAAACGAGCAGTACTTC,CASSFGGKENEQYF
few,TRBV29-1,TRBD2,TRBJ2-3,TGCAGCGTCGAGAGGACTAGAGGAGCAGATACGCAGTATTTT,CSVERTRGADTQYF
few,TRBV20-1,-,TRBJ2-4,TGCAGTGCGCCAGAAGGCATTCTAGCCAAAAACATTCAGTACTTC,CSAPEGILAKNIQYF
many,TRBV7-8,TRBD2,TRBJ2-1,TGTGCCAGCAGCTCCGGACTAGTTAGTGAGCAGTTCTTC,CASSSGLVSEQFF
few,TRBV7-2,TRBD2,TRBJ2-1,TGTGCCAGCAGCCCGAAACGGGAGGCATACAATGAGCAGTTCTTC,CASSPKREAYNEQFF
many,TRBV5-6,-,TRBJ1-5,TGTGCCAGCAGCTTGGCCGGGGGTTTCAATCAGCCCCAGCATTTT,CASSLAGGFNQPQHF
many,TRBV20-1,TRBD2,TRBJ2-3,TGCAGTGCTTTAGCGGGAGTGAGCACAGATACGCAGTATTTT,CSALAGVSTDTQYF
-,TRBV7-2,-,TRBJ2-5,TGTGCCAGCAGCCAACAGAGGGCAGAGACCCAGTACTTC,CASSQQRAETQYF
many,TRBV29-1,-,TRBJ1-1,TGCAGCACCTCGGGGGGATTGAACACTGAAGCTTTCTTT,CSTSGGLNTEAFF
-,TRBV4-2,-,TRBJ1-6,TGTGCCAGCAGAACTCCGGGGCAGGGACTTAATTCACCCCTCCACTTT,CASRTPGQGLNSPLHF
-,TRBV7-9,TRBD2,TRBJ2-1,TGTGCCAGCCGCTGGGGGACTAGCGGGTCCCATGAGCAGTTCTTC,CASRWGTSGSHEQFF
few,TRBV9,TRBD1,TRBJ1-4,TGTGCCAGCAGCGTAGGACAGGGTTATAATGAAAAACTGTTTTTT,CASSVGQGYNEKLFF
few,TRBV5-1,TRBD1,TRBJ2-1,TGCGCCAGCAGCTTGGTCACAGGGGATCCCTCCTACAATGAGCAGTTCTTC,CASSLVTGDPSYNEQFF
many,TRBV6-1,TRBD1,TRBJ2-1,TGTGCCAGCAGTCCCCGGGACAGGGTGGTCAATGAGCAGTTCTTC,CASSPRDRVVNEQFF
-,TRBV4-3,-,TRBJ2-2,TGCGCCAGCAGCCAAGTTTCCGGGGATACCGGGGAGCTGTTTTTT,CASSQVSGDTGELFF
few,TRBV9,-,TRBJ2-1,TGTGCCAGCAGCGTATTGGCCCAGGGCTACAATGAGCAGTTCTTC,CASSVLAQGYNEQFF
few,TRBV29-1,TRBD2,TRBJ2-1,TGCAGCGTTCGATCTAGCGGTAATTACAATGAGCAGTTCTTC,CSVRSSGNYNEQFF
-,TRBV20-1,-,TRBJ2-5,TGCAGTGCTAGAGTGCGGGTCACGGAGACCCAGTACTTC,CSARVRVTETQYF
-,TRBV4-3,-,TRBJ1-1,TGCGCCAGCAGCCAAGATATAGGGGCGAACACTGAAGCTTTCTTT,CASSQDIGANTEAFF
few,TRBV10-3,-,TRBJ2-2,TGTGCCATCAGTGACAGGGGAAAGAACACCGGGGAGCTGTTTTTT,CAISDRGKNTGELFF
many,TRBV4-1,-,TRBJ2-1,TGCGCCAGCACGGGAATAGTTAACGATGAGCAGTTCTTC,CASTGIVNDEQFF
few,TRBV12-3/TRBV12-4,-,TRBJ2-7,TGTGCCAGCAGTTTGCAGGCAGGGGGGTTCGTCGAGCAGTACTTC,CASSLQAGGFVEQYF
few,TRBV18,-,TRBJ1-5,TGTGCCAGCTCCCCAGGGACTAGCAATCAGCCCCAGCATTTT,CASSPGTSNQPQHF
-,TRBV2,-,TRBJ2-2,TGTGCCAGCAGTGAGTGGCTAGCAATCACCGGGGAGCTGTTTTTT,CASSEWLAITGELFF
-,TRBV21-1,-,TRBJ2-3,TGTGCCAGCAGCAAAGTGCTACAGTCAGATACGCAGTATTTT,CASSKVLQSDTQYF
many,TRBV12-3/TRBV12-4,-,TRBJ1-1,TGTGCCAGCAGTTATCAAGTCCTGAACACTGAAGCTTTCTTT,CASSYQVLNTEAFF
-,TRBV29-1,-,TRBJ2-7,TGCAGCTTCCGGGACAACTCCTACGAGCAGTACTTC,CSFRDNSYEQYF
-,TRBV20-1,TRBD2,TRBJ2-3,TGCAGTGCCCGAGCGGGAGCGGGCACAGATACGCAGTATTTT,CSARAGAGTDTQYF